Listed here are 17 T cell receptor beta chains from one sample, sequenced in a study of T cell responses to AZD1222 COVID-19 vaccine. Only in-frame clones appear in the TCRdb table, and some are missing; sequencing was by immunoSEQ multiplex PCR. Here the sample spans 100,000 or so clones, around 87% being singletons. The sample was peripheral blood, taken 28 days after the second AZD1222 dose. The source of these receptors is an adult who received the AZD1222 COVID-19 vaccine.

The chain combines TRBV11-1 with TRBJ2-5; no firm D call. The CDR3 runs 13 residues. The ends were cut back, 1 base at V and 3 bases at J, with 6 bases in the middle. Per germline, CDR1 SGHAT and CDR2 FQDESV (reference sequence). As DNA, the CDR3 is TGTGCCAGCAGCTTAGGGACGGAAGAGACCCAGTACTTC. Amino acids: CASSLGTEETQYF.

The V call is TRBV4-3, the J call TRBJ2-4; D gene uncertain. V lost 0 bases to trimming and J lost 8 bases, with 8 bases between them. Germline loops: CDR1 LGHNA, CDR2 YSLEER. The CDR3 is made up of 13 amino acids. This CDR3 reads CASSQEWGDIQYF. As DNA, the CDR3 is TGCGCCAGCAGCCAAGAATGGGGTGACATTCAGTACTTC.

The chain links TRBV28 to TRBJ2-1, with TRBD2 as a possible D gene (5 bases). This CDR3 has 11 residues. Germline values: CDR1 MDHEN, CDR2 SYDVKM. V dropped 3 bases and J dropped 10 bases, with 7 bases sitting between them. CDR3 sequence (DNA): TGTGCCAGCAGTTTCCGGGGAGAGCAGTTCTTC. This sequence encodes CASSFRGEQFF.

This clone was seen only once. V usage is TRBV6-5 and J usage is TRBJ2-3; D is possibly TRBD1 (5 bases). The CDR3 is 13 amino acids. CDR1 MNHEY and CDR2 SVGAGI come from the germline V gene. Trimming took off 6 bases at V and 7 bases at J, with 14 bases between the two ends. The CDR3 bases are TGTGCCAGCAGAAACCAGGGTTCCAATACGCAGTATTTT. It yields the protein CASRNQGSNTQYF.

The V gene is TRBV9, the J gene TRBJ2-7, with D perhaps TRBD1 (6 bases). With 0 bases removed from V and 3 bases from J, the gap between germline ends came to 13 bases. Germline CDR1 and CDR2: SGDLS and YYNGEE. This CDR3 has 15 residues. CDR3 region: CASSVATGVGYEQYF. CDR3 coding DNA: TGTGCCAGCAGCGTAGCGACAGGTGTGGGCTACGAGCAGTACTTC.

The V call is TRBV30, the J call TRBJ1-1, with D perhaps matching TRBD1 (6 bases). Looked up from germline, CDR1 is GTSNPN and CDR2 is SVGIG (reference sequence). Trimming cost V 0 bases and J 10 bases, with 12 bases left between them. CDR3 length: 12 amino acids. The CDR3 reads CAWSVGEQGAFF. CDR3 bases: TGTGCCTGGAGTGTAGGAGAACAGGGAGCTTTCTTT.

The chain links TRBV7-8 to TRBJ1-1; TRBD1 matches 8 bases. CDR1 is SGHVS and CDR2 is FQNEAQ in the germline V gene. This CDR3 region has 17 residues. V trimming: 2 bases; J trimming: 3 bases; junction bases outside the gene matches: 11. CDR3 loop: CASSLLALGTGHTEAFF. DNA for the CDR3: TGTGCCAGCAGCTTACTAGCCCTCGGGACAGGCCACACTGAAGCTTTCTTT.

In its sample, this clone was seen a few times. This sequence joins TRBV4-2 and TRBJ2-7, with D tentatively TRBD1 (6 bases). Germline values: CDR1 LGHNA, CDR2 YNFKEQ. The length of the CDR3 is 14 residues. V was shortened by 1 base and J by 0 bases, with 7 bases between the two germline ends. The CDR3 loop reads CASSQAGDSYEQYF. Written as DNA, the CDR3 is TGTGCCAGCAGCCAAGCAGGGGACTCCTACGAGCAGTACTTC.

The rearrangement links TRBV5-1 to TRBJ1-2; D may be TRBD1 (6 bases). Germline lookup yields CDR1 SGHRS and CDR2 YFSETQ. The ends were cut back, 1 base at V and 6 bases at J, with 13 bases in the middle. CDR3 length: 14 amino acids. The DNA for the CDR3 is TGCGCCAGCAGCTTGTTGGGGGCTTCCGATGGCTACACCTTC. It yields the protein CASSLLGASDGYTF.

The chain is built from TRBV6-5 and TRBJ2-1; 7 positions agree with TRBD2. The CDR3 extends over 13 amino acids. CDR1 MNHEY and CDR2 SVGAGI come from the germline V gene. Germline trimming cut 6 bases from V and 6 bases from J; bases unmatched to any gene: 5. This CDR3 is CASSGDYLNEQFF. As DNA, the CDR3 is TGTGCCAGCAGCGGGGACTACCTCAATGAGCAGTTCTTC.

CDR3 nucleotide sequence: TGTGCCAGCACTTGGGCACCCGGGTACGAGCAGTACTTC. It translates to CASTWAPGYEQYF. V is TRBV5-8 and J is TRBJ2-7; the D is unclear. The CDR3 loop spans 13 amino acids. Trimming pared 6 bases from V and 4 bases from J, leaving 14 bases between. Germline CDR1 reads SGHTS; CDR2 reads YDEGEE.

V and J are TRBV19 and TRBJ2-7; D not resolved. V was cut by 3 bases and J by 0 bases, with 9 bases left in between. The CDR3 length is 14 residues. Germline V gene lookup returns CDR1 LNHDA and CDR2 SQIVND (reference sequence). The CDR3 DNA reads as TGTGCCAGTAGTATGGCGGTAAGCTCCTACGAGCAGTACTTC. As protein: CASSMAVSSYEQYF.

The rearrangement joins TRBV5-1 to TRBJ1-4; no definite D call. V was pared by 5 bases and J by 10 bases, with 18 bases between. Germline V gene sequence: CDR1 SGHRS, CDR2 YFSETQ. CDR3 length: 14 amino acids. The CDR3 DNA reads TGCGCCAGCAGTGCCGTGTCGGAAGAAGGAAAACTGTTTTTT. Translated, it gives CASSAVSEEGKLFF. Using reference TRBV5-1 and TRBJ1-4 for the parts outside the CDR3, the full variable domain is KAGVTQTPRYLIKTRGQQVTLSCSPISGHRSVSWYQQTPGQGLQFLFEYFSETQRNKGNFPGRFSGRQFSNSRSEMNVSTLELGDSALYLCASSAVSEEGKLFFGSGTQLSVL.

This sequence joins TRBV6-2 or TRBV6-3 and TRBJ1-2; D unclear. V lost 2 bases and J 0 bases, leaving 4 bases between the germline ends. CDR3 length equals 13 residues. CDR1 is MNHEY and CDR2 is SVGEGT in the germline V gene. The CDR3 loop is CASSYNPNYGYTF. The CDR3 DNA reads TGTGCCAGCAGTTACAACCCTAACTATGGCTACACCTTC.

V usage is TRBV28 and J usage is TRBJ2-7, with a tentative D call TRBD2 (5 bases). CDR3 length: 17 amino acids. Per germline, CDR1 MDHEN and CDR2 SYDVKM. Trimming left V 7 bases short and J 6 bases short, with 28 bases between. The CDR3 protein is CASTPSEGTYLSFEQYF. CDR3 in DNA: TGTGCCAGCACACCGAGCGAGGGAACTTATTTATCGTTCGAGCAGTACTTC.

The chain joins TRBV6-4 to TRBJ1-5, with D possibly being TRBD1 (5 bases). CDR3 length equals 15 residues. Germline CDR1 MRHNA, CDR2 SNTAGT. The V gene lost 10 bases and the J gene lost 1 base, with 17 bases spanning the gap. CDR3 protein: CATLNERGSNQPQHF. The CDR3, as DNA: TGTGCCACACTAAACGAGCGGGGGAGCAATCAGCCCCAGCATTTT.

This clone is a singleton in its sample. The CDR3 DNA sequence: TGTGCCAGCAGCTTAGAATGGGAGAACACTGAAGCTTTCTTT. Its protein is CASSLEWENTEAFF. V usage is TRBV7-9 and J usage is TRBJ1-1; D not certain. Germline CDR1 is SEHNR and CDR2 is FQNEAQ (reference sequence). V lost 1 base and J lost 1, with 7 bases in between. This CDR3 is 14 amino acids long.